The rows below give T cell receptor beta chains drawn from one sample of a study of graft-versus-host responses after intestinal transplantation. TCRdb's copy holds only in-frame clones and misses some; the assay was immunoSEQ multiplex PCR. The profile covers more than 100,000 clones, with approximately 94% appearing a single time and approximately 1.2% taken by the ten largest. No antigens are known for them. The specimen comprised unstimulated CD8+ T cells sorted from spleen or lymph node cells, sampled before intestinal transplant. These receptors all come from a human donor who received an intestinal transplant. The CDR3 runs from the conserved cysteine through the conserved F or W. D genes are given only for firm matches. Clone size is stated in some rows and not others, as once, few, many or a class when expanded.

cdr3_aa	cdr3_nt	v_call	clone_size	j_call	d_call
CAWSVLSGSYGYTF	TGTGCCTGGAGTGTACTTTCGGGATCCTATGGCTACACCTTC	TRBV30	.	TRBJ1-2	.
CAWSVFTSSEKLFF	TGTGCCTGGAGTGTTTTCACATCCAGCGAAAAACTGTTTTTT	TRBV30	.	TRBJ1-4	.
CASRGQNQPQHF	TGTGCCAGCAGAGGACAGAATCAGCCCCAGCATTTT	TRBV27	.	TRBJ1-5	.
CASSLMGQGGDEQFF	TGTGCCAGCAGCTTAATGGGACAGGGAGGCGATGAGCAGTTCTTC	TRBV5-4	.	TRBJ2-1	TRBD1
CASSQDSPGTIYF	TGCGCCAGCAGCCAAGATTCTCCGGGCACCATATATTTT	TRBV4-1	.	TRBJ1-3	.
CASSMARGTDTQYF	TGTGCCAGCAGTATGGCGCGGGGGACAGATACGCAGTATTTT	TRBV6-4	.	TRBJ2-3	TRBD2
CAISEPDRGGETQYF	TGTGCCATCAGTGAGCCAGACAGGGGAGGAGAGACCCAGTACTTC	TRBV10-3	.	TRBJ2-5	TRBD1
CASTIPPENTEAFF	TGTGCCAGCACCATCCCCCCGGAAAACACTGAAGCTTTCTTT	TRBV5-6	.	TRBJ1-1	.
CASSYSGGSYNEQFF	TGTGCCAGCAGTTACTCGGGGGGGAGCTACAATGAGCAGTTCTTC	TRBV6-6	.	TRBJ2-1	TRBD2
CASSLRRWAAPSVNYGYTF	TGTGCCAGCAGCTTGAGGCGTTGGGCAGCGCCCAGTGTTAACTATGGCTACACCTTC	TRBV5-8	once	TRBJ1-2	.
CASMRGAGGSETQYF	TGTGCCAGCATGAGGGGAGCGGGGGGGTCGGAGACCCAGTACTTC	TRBV2	.	TRBJ2-5	TRBD2
CASSGGRGTEAFF	TGTGCCAGCAGTGGTGGAAGGGGCACTGAAGCTTTCTTT	TRBV7-9	.	TRBJ1-1	.
CASSTSVANPNTDTQYF	TGTGCCAGCAGCACCTCCGTAGCGAACCCCAACACAGATACGCAGTATTTT	TRBV7-9	.	TRBJ2-3	.
CASSQSGYSQPQHF	TGTGCCAGCAGCCAATCCGGGTATAGTCAGCCCCAGCATTTT	TRBV14	.	TRBJ1-5	.
CASSIGAGYQPQHF	TGTGCCAGCAGTATTGGGGCTGGGTATCAGCCCCAGCATTTT	TRBV25-1	.	TRBJ1-5	.
CASSRGQVEAFF	TGTGCCAGCAGCCGGGGACAGGTTGAAGCTTTCTTT	TRBV7-9	.	TRBJ1-1	TRBD1
CASSKGGSSNEQFF	TGTGCCAGTAGTAAGGGGGGCTCATCCAATGAGCAGTTCTTC	TRBV19	few	TRBJ2-1	.
CASSDLGGGYSSYNEQFF	TGTGCCAGCAGCGACCTCGGGGGGGGGTACAGCTCCTACAATGAGCAGTTCTTC	TRBV9	once	TRBJ2-1	TRBD2
CASSLRDRVDEQYF	TGTGCCAGCAGCTTGAGGGACAGGGTCGACGAGCAGTACTTC	TRBV5-6	.	TRBJ2-7	TRBD1
CASSLVTGDGYTF	TGTGCCAGCAGCTTAGTAACTGGGGATGGCTACACCTTC	TRBV7-9	.	TRBJ1-2	.
CASSEREGARTEAFF	TGTGCCAGCAGCGAGCGAGAGGGGGCGCGGACTGAAGCTTTCTTT	TRBV9	.	TRBJ1-1	TRBD1
CASSPPGGAGQPQHF	TGTGCCAGCTCACCACCGGGGGGGGCGGGTCAGCCCCAGCATTTT	TRBV18	.	TRBJ1-5	.
CASSQTRTYEQYF	TGCGCCAGCAGCCAAACACGGACCTACGAGCAGTACTTC	TRBV4-1	.	TRBJ2-7	.
CASSLYSGGLSYEQYF	TGTGCCAGCAGTTTATATAGCGGGGGGCTCTCCTACGAGCAGTACTTC	TRBV27	.	TRBJ2-7	TRBD2
CASSLVGGKETQYF	TGTGCCAGCAGCTTGGTCGGCGGGAAAGAGACCCAGTACTTC	TRBV5-4	.	TRBJ2-5	.
CASSEFLGTARSDTQYF	TGTGCCAGCAGTGAATTTTTAGGGACAGCGCGTTCAGATACGCAGTATTTT	TRBV2	.	TRBJ2-3	TRBD1
CASSLAMAGGREQFF	TGTGCCAGCAGCTTGGCTATGGCGGGGGGACGTGAGCAGTTCTTC	TRBV5-4	.	TRBJ2-1	TRBD2
CASSHPLPGATGELFF	TGTGCCAGCAGCCACCCCTTACCGGGGGCCACCGGGGAGCTGTTTTTT	TRBV5-5	.	TRBJ2-2	.
CASSVSSLAASGAHTDTQYF	TGTGCCAGCAGTGTCTCCAGCCTCGCGGCTAGCGGGGCTCACACAGATACGCAGTATTTT	TRBV2	.	TRBJ2-3	TRBD2
CASSVGAGGHGELFF	TGTGCCAGCAGCGTAGGAGCGGGGGGGCACGGGGAGCTGTTTTTT	TRBV9	.	TRBJ2-2	TRBD2
CASSPNRDRGLYEQYF	TGTGCCAGCAGTCCGAACCGGGACAGGGGGCTCTACGAGCAGTACTTC	TRBV27	.	TRBJ2-7	TRBD1
CASSSPQGGQGVHTEAFF	TGTGCCAGCAGCTCCCCTCAGGGTGGACAGGGCGTGCACACTGAAGCTTTCTTT	TRBV5-8	once	TRBJ1-1	TRBD1
CASSQLDRGEYGYTF	TGCGCCAGCAGCCAACTAGACAGGGGCGAATATGGCTACACCTTC	TRBV4-1	.	TRBJ1-2	TRBD1
CASSPTGGSGYTF	TGTGCCAGCAGCCCAACAGGGGGTAGCGGCTACACCTTC	TRBV5-6	.	TRBJ1-2	TRBD1
CASSLAEGGGIYEQYF	TGTGCCAGCAGCTTGGCCGAGGGAGGGGGAATCTACGAGCAGTACTTC	TRBV5-4	.	TRBJ2-7	.
CASSEPKEGQPQHF	TGTGCCAGCAGTGAACCAAAGGAGGGGCAGCCCCAGCATTTT	TRBV6-1	.	TRBJ1-5	.
CASSELSGQGSTEAFF	TGTGCCAGCAGCGAGTTATCGGGACAGGGGAGCACTGAAGCTTTCTTT	TRBV9	.	TRBJ1-1	TRBD1
CASSEAWDSLANYGYTF	TGTGCCAGCAGTGAAGCTTGGGACAGCCTCGCTAACTATGGCTACACCTTC	TRBV2	.	TRBJ1-2	TRBD1
CASRLELAGLGETQYF	TGCGCCAGCAGACTAGAGCTAGCGGGGCTAGGGGAGACCCAGTACTTC	TRBV4-1	.	TRBJ2-5	TRBD2
CASSRDSWVAYNSPLHF	TGTGCCAGCAGCCGGGACTCGTGGGTCGCCTATAATTCACCCCTCCACTTT	TRBV9	.	TRBJ1-6	.
CASSPGTGPPGEQFF	TGTGCCAGCAGCCCCGGGACAGGGCCTCCGGGTGAGCAGTTCTTC	TRBV7-2	.	TRBJ2-1	TRBD1
CASSLREDYYNEQFF	TGTGCCAGCAGTTTACGGGAGGATTATTACAATGAGCAGTTCTTC	TRBV27	.	TRBJ2-1	TRBD2
CASSSTSEGTDTQYF	TGTGCCAGCAGCTCGACTAGCGAAGGCACAGATACGCAGTATTTT	TRBV7-9	.	TRBJ2-3	TRBD2
CASSQDSSYEQYF	TGTGCCAGCAGCCAAGATAGCTCCTACGAGCAGTACTTC	TRBV14	once	TRBJ2-7	.
CASSPMGGTDTQYF	TGTGCCAGCTCACCAATGGGCGGCACAGATACGCAGTATTTT	TRBV18	.	TRBJ2-3	.
CASSFSGQGGTEAFF	TGTGCCAGCAGCTTCTCGGGACAGGGTGGGACTGAAGCTTTCTTT	TRBV13	.	TRBJ1-1	TRBD1
CASSQLPGLQETQYF	TGTGCCAGCAGCCAACTCCCGGGACTGCAAGAGACCCAGTACTTC	TRBV5-4	.	TRBJ2-5	.
CASSSDGQGSYEQYF	TGTGCCAGCAGTTCAGATGGACAGGGTAGCTACGAGCAGTACTTC	TRBV6-5	.	TRBJ2-7	TRBD1
CASSPGTTSTDTQYF	TGTGCCAGCAGCCCGGGGACTACGAGCACAGATACGCAGTATTTT	TRBV7-9	.	TRBJ2-3	TRBD2
CASSYTTGVGETQYF	TGTGCCAGCAGTTACACTACAGGGGTCGGGGAGACCCAGTACTTC	TRBV6-5	.	TRBJ2-5	TRBD1
CASSVGAGRSEKLFF	TGTGCCAGCAGCGTAGGGGCCGGGAGATCCGAAAAACTGTTTTTT	TRBV9	once	TRBJ1-4	.
CASSQETTGYREYQETQYF	TGCGCCAGCAGCCAAGAGACCACAGGTTATAGAGAGTACCAAGAGACCCAGTACTTC	TRBV4-1	.	TRBJ2-5	.
CASSLWGNTEAFF	TGTGCCAGCAGTTTATGGGGGAACACTGAAGCTTTCTTT	TRBV27	.	TRBJ1-1	.
CATSRGDIAYEQYF	TGTGCCACCAGCAGAGGGGACATAGCCTACGAGCAGTACTTC	TRBV15	.	TRBJ2-7	.
CASSPAVQTRGGYGYTF	TGCGCCAGCAGCCCTGCCGTCCAGACCCGGGGCGGCTATGGCTACACCTTC	TRBV4-1	.	TRBJ1-2	.
CASSSTGGGETQYF	TGTGCCAGCAGCTCAACAGGGGGCGGCGAGACCCAGTACTTC	TRBV11-2	.	TRBJ2-5	TRBD1
CASSLKAGELFF	TGTGCCAGCAGCTTAAAAGCCGGGGAGCTGTTTTTT	TRBV7-9	.	TRBJ2-2	.
CASSIQGAINQPQHF	TGTGCCAGTAGTATTCAGGGGGCCATCAATCAGCCCCAGCATTTT	TRBV19	.	TRBJ1-5	TRBD1
CASRAGAEYEQYF	TGTGCCAGCCGTGCTGGGGCTGAGTACGAGCAGTACTTC	TRBV7-6	.	TRBJ2-7	.
CASSFSSVNYEQYF	TGTGCCAGCAGCTTCAGCTCCGTAAACTACGAGCAGTACTTC	TRBV7-8	.	TRBJ2-7	.